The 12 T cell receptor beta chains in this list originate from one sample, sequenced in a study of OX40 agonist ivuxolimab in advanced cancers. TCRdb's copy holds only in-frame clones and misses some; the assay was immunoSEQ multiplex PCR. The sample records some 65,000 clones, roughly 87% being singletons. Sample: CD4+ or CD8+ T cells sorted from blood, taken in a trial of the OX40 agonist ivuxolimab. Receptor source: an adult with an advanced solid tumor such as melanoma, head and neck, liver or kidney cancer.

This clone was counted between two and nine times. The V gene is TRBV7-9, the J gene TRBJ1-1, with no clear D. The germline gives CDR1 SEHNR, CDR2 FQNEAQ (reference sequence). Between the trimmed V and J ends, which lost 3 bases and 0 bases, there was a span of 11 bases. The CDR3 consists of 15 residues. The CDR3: CASSFALRLNTEAFF. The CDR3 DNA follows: TGTGCCAGCAGCTTCGCGTTGCGGTTGAACACTGAAGCTTTCTTT.

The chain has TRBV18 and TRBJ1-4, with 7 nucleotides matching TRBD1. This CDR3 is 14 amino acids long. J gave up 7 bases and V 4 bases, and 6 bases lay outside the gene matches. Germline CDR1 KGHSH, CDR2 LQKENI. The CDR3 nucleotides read TGTGCCAGCTCACTTCTTCAGGGGGGTGAAAAACTGTTTTTT. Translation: CASSLLQGGEKLFF.

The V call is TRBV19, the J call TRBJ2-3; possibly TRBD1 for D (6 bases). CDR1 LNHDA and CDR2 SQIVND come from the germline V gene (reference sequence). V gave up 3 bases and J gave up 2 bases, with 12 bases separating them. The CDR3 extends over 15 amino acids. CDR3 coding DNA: TGTGCCAGTAGTATTAGGGACACCCACACAGATACGCAGTATTTT. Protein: CASSIRDTHTDTQYF.

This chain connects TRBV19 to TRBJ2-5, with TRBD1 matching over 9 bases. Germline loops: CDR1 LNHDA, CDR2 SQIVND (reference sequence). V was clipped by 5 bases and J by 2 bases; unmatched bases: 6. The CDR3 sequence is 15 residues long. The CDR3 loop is CASSATGGKQETQYF. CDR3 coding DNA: TGTGCCAGTAGTGCGACAGGGGGGAAGCAAGAGACCCAGTACTTC.

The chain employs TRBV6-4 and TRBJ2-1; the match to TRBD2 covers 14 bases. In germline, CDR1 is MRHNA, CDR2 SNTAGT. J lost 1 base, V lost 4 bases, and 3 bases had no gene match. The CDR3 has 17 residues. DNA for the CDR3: TGTGCCAGCAGTGGAGGGACTAGCGGGGGTTCCTACAATGAGCAGTTCTTC. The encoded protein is CASSGGTSGGSYNEQFF.

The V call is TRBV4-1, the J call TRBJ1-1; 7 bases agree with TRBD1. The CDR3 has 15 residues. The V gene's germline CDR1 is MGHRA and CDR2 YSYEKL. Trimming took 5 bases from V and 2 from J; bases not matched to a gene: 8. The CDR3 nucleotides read TGCGCCAGCAGCACCTCCCGGACAGGCAACACTGAAGCTTTCTTT. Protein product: CASSTSRTGNTEAFF.

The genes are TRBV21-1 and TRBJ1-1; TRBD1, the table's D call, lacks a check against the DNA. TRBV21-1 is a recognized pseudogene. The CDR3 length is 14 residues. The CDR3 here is CASINRGANTEAFF. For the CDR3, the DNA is TGTGCCAGCATCAACAGGGGGGCGAACACTGAAGCTTTCTTT.

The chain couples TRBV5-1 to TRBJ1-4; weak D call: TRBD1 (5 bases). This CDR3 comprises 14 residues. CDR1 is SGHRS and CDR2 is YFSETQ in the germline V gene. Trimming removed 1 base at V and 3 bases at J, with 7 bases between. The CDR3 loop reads CASSLQGPNEKLFF. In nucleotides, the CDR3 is TGCGCCAGCAGCTTGCAGGGACCTAATGAAAAACTGTTTTTT.

The CDR3 DNA reads TGCGCCAGCAGCCAAGATAGGATAGTCACAGGGCTTCAGCCCCAGCATTTT. Translation: CASSQDRIVTGLQPQHF. The rearrangement uses TRBV4-1 and TRBJ1-5; TRBD1 is a possible D gene (6 bases). The CDR3 consists of 17 residues. V lost 0 bases to trimming and J lost 6 bases, with 18 bases between them. Germline CDR1 MGHRA, CDR2 YSYEKL.

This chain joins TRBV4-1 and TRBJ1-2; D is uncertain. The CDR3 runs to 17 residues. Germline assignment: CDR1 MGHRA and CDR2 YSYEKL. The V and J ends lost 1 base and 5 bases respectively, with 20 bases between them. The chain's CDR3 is CASSQAGKQTLGYGYTF. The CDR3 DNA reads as TGCGCCAGCAGCCAAGCGGGGAAGCAAACCCTGGGGTATGGCTACACCTTC.

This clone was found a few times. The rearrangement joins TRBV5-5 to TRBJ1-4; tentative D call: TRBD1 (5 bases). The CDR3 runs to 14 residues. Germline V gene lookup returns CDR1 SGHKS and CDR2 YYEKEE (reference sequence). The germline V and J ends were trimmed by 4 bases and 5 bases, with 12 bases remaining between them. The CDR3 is CASSHPTANEKLFF. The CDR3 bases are TGTGCCAGCAGCCACCCGACAGCGAATGAAAAACTGTTTTTT.

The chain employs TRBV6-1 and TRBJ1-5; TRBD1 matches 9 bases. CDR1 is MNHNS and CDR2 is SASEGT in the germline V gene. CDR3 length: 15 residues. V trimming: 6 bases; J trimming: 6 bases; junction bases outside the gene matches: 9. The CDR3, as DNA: TGTGCCAGCAGCCTGGGACAGGGCCTAAGTCAGCCCCAGCATTTT. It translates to CASSLGQGLSQPQHF.